One sample yielded the 19 T cell receptor beta chains listed below, sequenced in a study of T-cell reconstitution after alpha-beta-depleted transplantation in children. Library preparation (for TCRbeta) was performed with unique molecular identifiers. TCRdb reprocessed the PCR reads via MiXCR and lists one record per CDR3 protein. The table includes 450,000 to 600,000 distinct CDR3 sequences, around 16% detected once. The sequenced sample was PBMCs from the stem cell graft donor, obtained from the stem cell graft. The receptors were gathered from a human donor who donated a stem cell graft to a child with acute lymphoblastic leukemia.

The rearrangement joins TRBV9 to TRBJ2-5, with 8 bases fitting TRBD1. Germline V gene lookup returns CDR1 SGDLS and CDR2 YYNGEE. Germline trimming cut 0 bases from V and 5 bases from J; bases unmatched to any gene: 6. The CDR3 length is 15 residues. CDR3: CASSVVTGGVETQYF. Here the CDR3 DNA reads TGTGCCAGCAGCGTAGTAACAGGGGGTGTGGAGACCCAGTACTTC.

Regarding this clonotype: One end of the junction is discordant with germline, which a read error may explain. The chain has TRBV4-1 and TRBJ2-7, with 9 bases fitting TRBD1. This CDR3 is 15 amino acids long. Germline values: CDR1 MGHRA, CDR2 YSYEKL. CDR3 region: CASSQEDRGGYEQHF. The DNA for the CDR3 is TGCGCCAGCAGCCAAGAGGACAGGGGAGGCTACGAGCAGCACTTC.

This chain connects TRBV20-1 to TRBJ1-3; unclear D gene. CDR3 length: 11 amino acids. Germline lookup yields CDR1 DFQATT and CDR2 SNEGSKA (reference sequence). V was cut by 1 base and J by 3 bases, with 1 base left in between. The CDR3 is CSARGGNTIYF. In DNA, the CDR3 is TGCAGTGCTAGAGGTGGAAACACCATATATTTT.

This clonotype was seen a handful of times. The genes are TRBV21-1 and TRBJ1-1. TRBV21-1 is listed as a pseudogene. The CDR3 contains 17 residues. CDR3 bases: TGTGCCAGCAGGGTAATTTTCCTCGGGGTTACGAACACTGAAGCTTTCTTT. Translating it yields CASRVIFLGVTNTEAFF.

V usage is TRBV11-1 and J usage is TRBJ2-2; 8 bases match TRBD2. Per the germline V gene, CDR1 is SGHAT and CDR2 is FQDESV (reference sequence). This CDR3 is built from 19 residues. Unmatched junction bases numbered 14, after V lost 5 bases and J lost 0 bases. The CDR3 loop reads CASSPRLSGRRANTGELFF. In DNA form, the CDR3 reads TGTGCCAGCAGCCCCCGACTAAGCGGGAGACGGGCGAACACCGGGGAGCTGTTTTTT.

In its sample, this clonotype was seen a few times. This chain connects TRBV11-2 to TRBJ2-7; 13 nucleotides line up with TRBD2. The ends lost 3 bases at V and 2 bases at J; junction bases unmatched: 7. Germline CDR1 and CDR2: SGHAT and FQNNGV. The CDR3 covers 17 residues. The CDR3 reads CASSFSPGTSGAYEQYF. The CDR3 nucleotides are TGTGCCAGCAGCTTTTCCCCAGGGACTAGCGGGGCCTACGAGCAGTACTTC.

This clonotype was detected ten times or more. V and J are TRBV7-9 and TRBJ2-1, with 8 bases identical to TRBD1. Germline-derived CDR1 and CDR2 are SEHNR and FQNEAQ (reference sequence). The CDR3 extends over 17 amino acids. After removal of 6 bases from V and 1 base from J, the junction contained 11 bases not matched to a gene. The CDR3 here is CASRQGVGGRSYNEQFF. CDR3 in DNA: TGTGCCAGCAGACAGGGGGTAGGCGGTCGGTCCTACAATGAGCAGTTCTTC.

The chain uses TRBV16 and TRBJ2-1, with 7 bases that match TRBD1. CDR3 length equals 14 residues. J lost 7 bases, V lost 6 bases, and 9 bases had no gene match. The germline CDR1 and CDR2 sequences are KGHSY and FQNENV. The CDR3 DNA follows: TGTGCCAGCAGACCCGGGACAGCCCTAAATGAGCAGTTCTTC. Amino acid sequence: CASRPGTALNEQFF.

In its sample, this clonotype was seen a few times. V and J are TRBV20-1 and TRBJ1-2; 10 bases are shared with TRBD1. CDR1 is DFQATT and CDR2 is SNEGSKA in the germline V gene (reference sequence). This CDR3 comprises 13 residues. V trimming: 6 bases; J trimming: 5 bases; junction bases outside the gene matches: 6. DNA for the CDR3: TGCAGTGCGGACAGGGGGACGCGGTATGGCTACACCTTC. It translates to CSADRGTRYGYTF.

A remark on this clonotype: The conserved phenylalanine or tryptophan is not found at the CDR3 terminus, so this likely reflects a read error. V and J are TRBV20-1 and TRBJ2-7; 9 positions match TRBD2. The length of the CDR3 is 15 residues. J gave up 0 bases and V 5 bases, and 8 bases lay outside the gene matches. Germline V gene sequence: CDR1 DFQATT, CDR2 SNEGSKA (reference sequence). The CDR3 DNA is TGCAGTGCTGGCGCGACTAGCGGTGTCTCCTACGAGCAGTACTCC. It encodes CSAGATSGVSYEQYS.

A few counts support this clonotype. The V call is TRBV12-3 or TRBV12-4, the J call TRBJ2-7; TRBD1 aligns across 11 bases. The junction had 6 bases not matched to a gene; V was cut back by 6 bases and J by 2 bases. The CDR3 sequence is 15 residues long. The CDR3 DNA follows: TGTGCCAGCAGCGCAGGACAGGGGGCTCCCTACGAGCAGTACTTC. Protein: CASSAGQGAPYEQYF.

This chain uses TRBV5-1 with TRBJ2-3, with a weak D call TRBD2 (5 bases). Looked up from germline, CDR1 is SGHRS and CDR2 is YFSETQ. The CDR3 totals 14 residues. V lost 4 bases to trimming and J lost 2 bases, with 11 bases between them. CDR3 sequence (DNA): TGCGCCAGCAGCCCTCAGCGGCACACAGATACGCAGTATTTT. Translating gives CASSPQRHTDTQYF.

The chain recombines TRBV5-1 with TRBJ2-1; D tentatively reads TRBD1 or TRBD2 (6 bases each). Looked up from germline, CDR1 is SGHRS and CDR2 is YFSETQ. CDR3 length: 16 residues. V dropped 1 base and J dropped 2 bases, with 13 bases sitting between them. CDR3 amino acids: CASSLFPGGAYNEQFF. In nucleotides, the CDR3 is TGCGCCAGCAGCTTGTTTCCCGGGGGCGCCTACAATGAGCAGTTCTTC. Full variable domain (outside the CDR3, taken from reference TRBV5-1 and TRBJ2-1): KAGVTQTPRYLIKTRGQQVTLSCSPISGHRSVSWYQQTPGQGLQFLFEYFSETQRNKGNFPGRFSGRQFSNSRSEMNVSTLELGDSALYLCASSLFPGGAYNEQFFGPGTRLTVL.

This clonotype has more than one count but fewer than ten. V is TRBV7-2 and J is TRBJ1-2; the match to TRBD1 covers 9 bases. This CDR3 region has 16 residues. CDR1 and CDR2 from the germline V gene are SGHTA and FQGNSA. Trimming cost V 1 base and J 8 bases; bases outside gene matches: 11. CDR3 nucleotides: TGTGCCAGCAGCTTAGGGGGCCGGGACAGGGTAAAGGGCTACACCTTC. Residues: CASSLGGRDRVKGYTF.

The CDR3 loop is CASSFPRDRATGELFF. Here the CDR3 DNA reads TGTGCCAGCAGTTTTCCTCGGGACAGAGCCACCGGGGAGCTGTTTTTT. The chain employs TRBV12-3 or TRBV12-4 and TRBJ2-2; 7 bases agree with TRBD1. This CDR3 has 16 amino acids. J was trimmed by 4 bases and V by 3 bases; bases with no gene match: 8.

This chain links TRBV20-1 with TRBJ1-5; the D is unclear. CDR3 size: 15 residues. Germline loops: CDR1 DFQATT, CDR2 SNEGSKA (reference sequence). Between the trimmed V and J ends, which lost 0 bases and 0 bases, there was a span of 9 bases. This CDR3 is CSARDRAYSNQPQHF. The CDR3 nucleotides are TGCAGTGCTAGAGACAGAGCTTATAGCAATCAGCCCCAGCATTTT.

The chain couples TRBV2 to TRBJ2-2, with TRBD1 matching 9 bases. Per germline, CDR1 SNHLY and CDR2 FYNNEI. CDR3 length: 13 amino acids. J gave up 7 bases and V 6 bases, and 3 bases lay outside the gene matches. CDR3 in amino acids: CASRGTGFGELFF. CDR3 coding DNA: TGTGCCAGCAGGGGGACAGGGTTCGGGGAGCTGTTTTTT. Variable domain in full (rest from reference TRBV2 and TRBJ2-2): EPEVTQTPSHQVTQMGQEVILRCVPISNHLYFYWYRQILGQKVEFLVSFYNNEISEKSEIFDDQFSVERPDGSNFTLKIRSTKLEDSAMYFCASRGTGFGELFFGEGSRLTVL.

This chain connects TRBV21-1 to TRBJ2-1; TRBD2 is the table's D call, not checked against the DNA. TRBV21-1 is reported as a pseudogene. The CDR3 has 15 amino acids. CDR3 sequence reads: CASSSCGPSYNEQFF. The DNA for the CDR3 is TGTGCCAGCAGCAGTTGCGGGCCGTCCTACAATGAGCAGTTCTTC.

The table lists this clonotype with a few counts. The chain links TRBV7-2 to TRBJ2-3; 7 bases fit TRBD1. Germline V lookup: CDR1 SGHTA, CDR2 FQGNSA. V dropped 5 bases and J dropped 0; count of bases not matched to a gene: 11. This CDR3 is built from 17 residues. CDR3 in DNA: TGTGCCAGCAGCACGCCAGGACAGGACCCTAGCACAGATACGCAGTATTTT. This encodes CASSTPGQDPSTDTQYF.